Listed below are T cell receptor beta chains from one sample, sequenced in a study of shared clonotypes between healthy human individuals. Here immunoSEQ multiplex PCR was the method, and the copy in TCRdb shows in-frame clones only, minus some. The sample shows some 630,000 clones, about 78% of them seen only once. The sample comprised memory CD4+ T cells sorted from blood. Receptor source: a woman aged 25 to 39 in good health. CDR3s include the opening cysteine and the closing phenylalanine or tryptophan. Fields, in order: V gene, clone size, D gene, J gene, CDR3 DNA, CDR3 protein. A D gene is named only where the DNA matches it firmly. Some rows mark clone size as missing; the rest say once, few, many or name a class of expanded clone.

V gene: TRBV10-1
clone size: NA
D gene: NA
J gene: TRBJ2-7
CDR3 DNA: TGCGCCAGGTTGCACCGGGGAGAGCAGTACTTC
CDR3 protein: CARLHRGEQYF

V gene: TRBV7-3
clone size: once
D gene: TRBD2
J gene: TRBJ2-1
CDR3 DNA: TGTGCCAGCAGCTCATGGACTAGCGGGAGGAGTTCGTACCCTGAGTTCTTC
CDR3 protein: CASSSWTSGRSSYPEFF

V gene: TRBV7-9
clone size: NA
D gene: NA
J gene: TRBJ1-1
CDR3 DNA: TGTGCCAGCAGCTTAGCTTCGGGGTGGAACACTGAAGCTTTCTTT
CDR3 protein: CASSLASGWNTEAFF

V gene: TRBV7-2
clone size: many
D gene: NA
J gene: TRBJ2-4
CDR3 DNA: TGTGCCAGCAGCTCAACTGCTGGAAACATTCAGTACTTC
CDR3 protein: CASSSTAGNIQYF

V gene: TRBV9
clone size: NA
D gene: TRBD2
J gene: TRBJ2-3
CDR3 DNA: TGTGCCAGCAGCTTAATGTCGACTAGCGGGGCCACAGATACGCAGTATTTT
CDR3 protein: CASSLMSTSGATDTQYF

V gene: TRBV5-8
clone size: few
D gene: NA
J gene: TRBJ2-5
CDR3 DNA: TGTGCCAGCAGCTTTATGACACAGCAAGAGACCCAGTACTTC
CDR3 protein: CASSFMTQQETQYF

V gene: TRBV19
clone size: NA
D gene: TRBD1
J gene: TRBJ1-4
CDR3 DNA: TGTGCCAGTAGTACCCGACAGGGGTTGGGTAATGAAAAACTGTTTTTT
CDR3 protein: CASSTRQGLGNEKLFF

V gene: TRBV5-1
clone size: NA
D gene: NA
J gene: TRBJ2-7
CDR3 DNA: TGCGCCAGCAGCTTAGCGTGGGCGACCTACGAGCAGTACTTC
CDR3 protein: CASSLAWATYEQYF

V gene: TRBV7-9
clone size: NA
D gene: NA
J gene: TRBJ2-2
CDR3 DNA: TGTGCCAGCAGCTTAATGGGGGGAAACACCGGGGAGCTGTTTTTT
CDR3 protein: CASSLMGGNTGELFF

V gene: TRBV6-6
clone size: NA
D gene: NA
J gene: TRBJ2-7
CDR3 DNA: TGTGCCAGCAGTCCCCCTACCTACGAGCAGTACTTC
CDR3 protein: CASSPPTYEQYF

V gene: TRBV5-1
clone size: NA
D gene: NA
J gene: TRBJ1-2
CDR3 DNA: TGCGCCAGCAGCTTGGCCGGGGAGGAAGGCTACACCTTC
CDR3 protein: CASSLAGEEGYTF

V gene: TRBV29-1
clone size: few
D gene: TRBD2
J gene: TRBJ2-2
CDR3 DNA: TGCAGCGTTGCGTTAGCGGGAGGCACCGGGGAGCTGTTTTTT
CDR3 protein: CSVALAGGTGELFF

V gene: TRBV6-5
clone size: NA
D gene: NA
J gene: TRBJ1-2
CDR3 DNA: TGTGCCAGCAGTTACTCGATGAGACAAGGAAACTATGGCTACACCTTC
CDR3 protein: CASSYSMRQGNYGYTF

V gene: TRBV19
clone size: NA
D gene: TRBD1
J gene: TRBJ1-1
CDR3 DNA: TGTGCCAGTAGTGCCGGGGACAGGGGGAACGCTGAAGCTTTCTTT
CDR3 protein: CASSAGDRGNAEAFF

V gene: TRBV5-6
clone size: NA
D gene: NA
J gene: TRBJ2-6
CDR3 DNA: TGTGCCAGCAGCTTGGTCGGATCTGGGGCCAACGTCCTGACTTTC
CDR3 protein: CASSLVGSGANVLTF

V gene: TRBV18
clone size: NA
D gene: NA
J gene: TRBJ2-5
CDR3 DNA: TGTGCCAGCTCGACGTCCAGGTCGGAGGAGACCCAGTACTTC
CDR3 protein: CASSTSRSEETQYF